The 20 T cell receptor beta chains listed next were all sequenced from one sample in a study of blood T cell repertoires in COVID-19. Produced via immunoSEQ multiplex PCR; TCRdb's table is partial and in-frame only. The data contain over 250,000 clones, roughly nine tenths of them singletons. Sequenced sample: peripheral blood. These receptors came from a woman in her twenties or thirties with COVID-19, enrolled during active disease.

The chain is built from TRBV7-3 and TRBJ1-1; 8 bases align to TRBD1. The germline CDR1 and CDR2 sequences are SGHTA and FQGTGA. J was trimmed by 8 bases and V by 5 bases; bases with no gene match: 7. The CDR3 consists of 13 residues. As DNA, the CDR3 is TGTGCCAGCAGCCCATACAGGGGGTGGGAAGCTTTCTTT. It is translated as CASSPYRGWEAFF.

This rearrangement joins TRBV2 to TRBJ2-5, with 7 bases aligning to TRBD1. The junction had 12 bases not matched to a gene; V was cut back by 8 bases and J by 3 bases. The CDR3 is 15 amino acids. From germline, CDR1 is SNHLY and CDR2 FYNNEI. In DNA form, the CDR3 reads TGTGCCAGCTATACACCGGGACAGCCAAAAGAGACCCAGTACTTC. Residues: CASYTPGQPKETQYF.

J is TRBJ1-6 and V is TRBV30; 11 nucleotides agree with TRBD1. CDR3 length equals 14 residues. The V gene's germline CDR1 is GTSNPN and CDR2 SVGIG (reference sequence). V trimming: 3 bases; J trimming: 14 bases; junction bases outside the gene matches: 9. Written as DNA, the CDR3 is TGTGCCTGGAGGCGTCGGGACAGGGGGAATACCCTCCACTTT. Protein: CAWRRRDRGNTLHF.

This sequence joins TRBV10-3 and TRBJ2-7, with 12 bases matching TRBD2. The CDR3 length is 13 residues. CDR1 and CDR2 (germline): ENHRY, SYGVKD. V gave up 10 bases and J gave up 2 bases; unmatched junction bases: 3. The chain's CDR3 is CATLAGGPYEQYF. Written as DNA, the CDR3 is TGTGCCACGCTAGCGGGAGGGCCCTACGAGCAGTACTTC.

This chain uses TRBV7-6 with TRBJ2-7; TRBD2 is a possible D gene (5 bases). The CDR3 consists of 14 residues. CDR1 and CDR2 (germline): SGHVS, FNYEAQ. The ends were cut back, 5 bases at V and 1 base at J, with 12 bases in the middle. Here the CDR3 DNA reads TGTGCCAGCAGCCCCCGGGAAGGGTCCTACGAGCAGTACTTC. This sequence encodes CASSPREGSYEQYF. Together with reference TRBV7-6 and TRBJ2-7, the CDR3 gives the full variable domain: GAGVSQSPRYKVTKRGQDVALRCDPISGHVSLYWYRQALGQGPEFLTYFNYEAQQDKSGLPNDRFSAERPEGSISTLTIQRTEQRDSAMYRCASSPREGSYEQYFGPGTRLTVT.

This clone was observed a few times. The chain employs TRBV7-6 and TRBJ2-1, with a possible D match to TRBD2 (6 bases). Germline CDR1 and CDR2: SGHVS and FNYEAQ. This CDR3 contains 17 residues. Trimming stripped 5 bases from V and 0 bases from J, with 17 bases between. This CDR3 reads CASSNDWGSGSYNEQFF. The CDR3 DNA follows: TGTGCCAGCAGCAACGACTGGGGTAGCGGCTCCTACAATGAGCAGTTCTTC.

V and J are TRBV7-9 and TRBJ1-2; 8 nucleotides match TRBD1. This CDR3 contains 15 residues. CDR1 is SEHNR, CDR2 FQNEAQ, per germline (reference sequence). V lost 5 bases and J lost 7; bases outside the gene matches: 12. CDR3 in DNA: TGTGCCAGCAGCAACTCGATACAGGGGGATGCTGGCTACACCTTC. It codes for CASSNSIQGDAGYTF.

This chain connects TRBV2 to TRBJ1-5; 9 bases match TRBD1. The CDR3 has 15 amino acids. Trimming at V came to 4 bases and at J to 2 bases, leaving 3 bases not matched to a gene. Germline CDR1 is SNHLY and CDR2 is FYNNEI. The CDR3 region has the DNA TGTGCCAGCAGTGGGACAGGGGTGGGCAATCAGCCCCAGCATTTT. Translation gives CASSGTGVGNQPQHF.

CDR3 nucleotide sequence: TGTGCCAGTAGTATTACGGCTGAAGCTTTCTTT. Its translation: CASSITAEAFF. The genes are TRBV19 and TRBJ1-1, with D unclear. Germline V gene sequence: CDR1 LNHDA, CDR2 SQIVND (reference sequence). The length of the CDR3 is 11 residues. Trimming took off 3 bases at V and 6 bases at J, with 5 bases between the two ends.

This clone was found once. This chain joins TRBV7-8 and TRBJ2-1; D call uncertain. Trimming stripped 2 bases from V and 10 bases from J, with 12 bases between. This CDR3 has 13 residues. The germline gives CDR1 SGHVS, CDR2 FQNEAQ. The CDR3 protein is CASSLLSSQEQFF. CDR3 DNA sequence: TGTGCCAGCAGCTTACTGAGCTCTCAAGAGCAGTTCTTC.

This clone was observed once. The CDR3, as DNA: TGCGCCAGCAGTACAGGGTGTCAGGACACTGAAGCTTTCTTT. Protein sequence: CASSTGCQDTEAFF. The chain joins TRBV23-1 to TRBJ1-1, with D maybe TRBD1 (6 bases). TRBV23-1 is flagged as an ORF with uncertain function. The V end lost 5 bases, the J end lost 3 bases, and 13 bases lay between the germline ends. The CDR3 is 14 amino acids.

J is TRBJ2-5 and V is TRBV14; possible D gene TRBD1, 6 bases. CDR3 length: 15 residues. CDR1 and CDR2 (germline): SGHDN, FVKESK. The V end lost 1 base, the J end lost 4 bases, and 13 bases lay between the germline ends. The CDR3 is CASSQVKGVRETQYF. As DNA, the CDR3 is TGTGCCAGCAGCCAAGTTAAGGGGGTTAGAGAGACCCAGTACTTC.

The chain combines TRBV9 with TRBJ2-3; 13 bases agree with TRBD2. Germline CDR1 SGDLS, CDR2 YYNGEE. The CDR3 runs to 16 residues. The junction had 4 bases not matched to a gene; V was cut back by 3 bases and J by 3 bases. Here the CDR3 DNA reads TGTGCCAGCAGCGCTATACTAGCGGGAGGGACAGATACGCAGTATTTT. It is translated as CASSAILAGGTDTQYF.

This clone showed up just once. The CDR3 DNA follows: TGCGCCAGCAGCCAAGCCCCAGCGGGGTACACAGATACGCAGTATTTT. Translation: CASSQAPAGYTDTQYF. V and J are TRBV4-1 and TRBJ2-3, with TRBD2 identical over 7 bases. V was clipped by 1 base and J by 2 bases; unmatched bases: 6. This CDR3 has 16 amino acids. The germline V gene encodes CDR1 MGHRA and CDR2 YSYEKL.

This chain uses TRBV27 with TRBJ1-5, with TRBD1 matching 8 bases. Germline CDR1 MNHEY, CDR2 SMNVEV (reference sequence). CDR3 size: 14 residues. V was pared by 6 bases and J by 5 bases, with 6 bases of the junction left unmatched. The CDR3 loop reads CASRRQGSYQPQHF. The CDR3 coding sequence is TGTGCCAGCAGACGACAGGGGTCCTATCAGCCCCAGCATTTT.

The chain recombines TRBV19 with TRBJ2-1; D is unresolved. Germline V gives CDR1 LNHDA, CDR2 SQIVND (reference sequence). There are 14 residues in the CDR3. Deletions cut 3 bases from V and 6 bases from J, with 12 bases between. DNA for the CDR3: TGTGCCAGTAGTATCGGTTTGGGCCGCAATGAGCAGTTCTTC. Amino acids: CASSIGLGRNEQFF.

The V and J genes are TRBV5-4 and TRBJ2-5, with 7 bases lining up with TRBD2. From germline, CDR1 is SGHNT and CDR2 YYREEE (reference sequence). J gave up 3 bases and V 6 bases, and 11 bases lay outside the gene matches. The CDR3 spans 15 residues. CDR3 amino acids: CASTTHAAGEETQYF. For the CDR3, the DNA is TGTGCCAGCACCACTCACGCGGCGGGAGAAGAGACCCAGTACTTC.

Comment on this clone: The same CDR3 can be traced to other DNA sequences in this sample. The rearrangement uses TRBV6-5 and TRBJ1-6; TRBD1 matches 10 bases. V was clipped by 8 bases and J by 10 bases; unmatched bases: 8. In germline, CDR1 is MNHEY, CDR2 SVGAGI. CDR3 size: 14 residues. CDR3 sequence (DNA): TGTGCCAGCTCAACCGGGACAGGGGTCTCACCCCTCCACTTT. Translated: CASSTGTGVSPLHF.

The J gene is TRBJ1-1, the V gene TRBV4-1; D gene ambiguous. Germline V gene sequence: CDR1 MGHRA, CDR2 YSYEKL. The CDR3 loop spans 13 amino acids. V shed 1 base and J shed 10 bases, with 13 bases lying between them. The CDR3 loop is CASSQVVSSGAFF. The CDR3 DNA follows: TGCGCCAGCAGCCAAGTTGTTAGCAGTGGAGCTTTCTTT.

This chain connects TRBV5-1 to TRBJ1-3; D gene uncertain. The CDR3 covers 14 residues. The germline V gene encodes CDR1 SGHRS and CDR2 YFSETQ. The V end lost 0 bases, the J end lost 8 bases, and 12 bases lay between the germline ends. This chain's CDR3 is CASSLGRELDTIYF. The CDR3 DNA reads TGCGCCAGCAGCTTGGGACGGGAGTTGGACACCATATATTTT.